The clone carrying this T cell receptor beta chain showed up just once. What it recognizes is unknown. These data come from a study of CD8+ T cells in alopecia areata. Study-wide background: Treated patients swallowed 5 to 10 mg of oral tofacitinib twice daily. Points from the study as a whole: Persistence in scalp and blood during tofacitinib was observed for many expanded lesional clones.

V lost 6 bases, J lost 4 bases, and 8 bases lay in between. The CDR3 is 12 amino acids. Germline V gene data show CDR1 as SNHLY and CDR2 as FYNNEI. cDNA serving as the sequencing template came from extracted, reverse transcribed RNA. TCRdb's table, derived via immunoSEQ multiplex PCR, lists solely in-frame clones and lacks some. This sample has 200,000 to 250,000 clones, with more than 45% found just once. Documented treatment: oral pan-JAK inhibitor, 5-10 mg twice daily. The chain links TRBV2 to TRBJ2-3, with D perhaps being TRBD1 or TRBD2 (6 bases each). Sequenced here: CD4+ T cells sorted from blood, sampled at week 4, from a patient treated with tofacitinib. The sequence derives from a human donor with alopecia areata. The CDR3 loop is CASRRGADTQYF. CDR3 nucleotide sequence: TGTGCCAGCAGGAGGGGGGCAGATACGCAGTATTTT.